The present entry profiles one T cell receptor beta chain with its context. Its matching antigen is unknown. Germline values: CDR1 LNHDA, CDR2 SQIVND (reference sequence). V lost 7 bases and J lost 6, with 10 bases in between. The CDR3 runs 12 residues. This sample was taken from a study of cytomegalovirus exposure and HLA in healthy donors. Findings and caveats of the study: The availability of immune exposure information extended only to CMV serostatus. Through in vitro validation, three CMV-associated chains were shown to be specific for CMV antigens.

The PCR ran on 60 Vbeta and 13 Jbeta primers. Generated by immunoSEQ multiplex PCR, the TCRdb table keeps only in-frame clones and is missing some. The table lists around 170,000 clones, around 85% of them singletons. This sequence joins TRBV19 and TRBJ1-5; maybe TRBD1 (5 bases). Sequencing used PBMCs. The sequence was obtained from a man between 50 and 59 years old in good health and CMV-seronegative. This CDR3 is CASNGGGQPQHF. The CDR3 bases are TGTGCCAGTAATGGGGGGGGTCAGCCCCAGCATTTT.